The clone carrying this T cell receptor (beta chain) was recorded at least ten times. Its specificity is not known. These data belong to a study of glioma-infiltrating T cells. Study-level findings and limits: Non-neoplastic patients had below-expected tissue-blood divergence, while all gliomas exceeded expectation.

TCR alpha and beta CDR3 regions were amplified from RNA using iRepertoire nested multiplex PCR. Via MiXCR, TCRdb re-called the multiplex PCR reads, giving one row per CDR3 protein. The table includes 40,000 or so distinct CDR3 sequences, 20% to 25% detected once. Germline V gives CDR1 MGHRA, CDR2 YSYEKL. The V gene lost 6 bases and the J gene lost 2 bases, with 10 bases spanning the gap. The CDR3 totals 13 residues. The specimen was glioma tissue, nonneoplastic brain tissue, or PBMCs (not recorded which). This chain uses TRBV4-1 with TRBJ1-1; D gene uncertain. The source of this sequence is a human donor with low-grade glioma or glioblastoma, undergoing nonglioma brain surgery, or in good health (not recorded which). CDR3 DNA sequence: TGCGCCAGCAGGTACAGTTTTAACACTGAAGCTTTCTTT. Protein sequence: CASRYSFNTEAFF.